These 6 T cell receptor beta chains were sequenced from one sample in a study of blood T cell repertoires in COVID-19. Method: immunoSEQ multiplex PCR; TCRdb's copy keeps in-frame clones and lacks some. The sample holds approximately 280,000 clones, around 89% seen once. The sample taken for sequencing was peripheral blood. The receptors here all came from a man aged 35 to 55 with acute or convalescent COVID-19.

This chain connects TRBV24-1 to TRBJ1-6, with a tentative D call TRBD1 (6 bases). With 4 bases removed from V and 0 bases from J, the gap between germline ends came to 12 bases. CDR1 KGHDR and CDR2 SFDVKD come from the germline V gene. The CDR3 sequence is 17 residues long. The CDR3 loop reads CATSEGAPHSYNSPLHF. CDR3 nucleotides: TGTGCCACCAGTGAGGGGGCACCTCACTCCTATAATTCACCCCTCCACTTT.

The V and J genes are TRBV5-1 and TRBJ2-1; 16 bases agree with TRBD2. Germline V gene lookup returns CDR1 SGHRS and CDR2 YFSETQ. This CDR3 is 14 amino acids long. The V gene end was trimmed by 3 bases and the J gene end by 13 bases; junction bases not matched to a gene: 4. In DNA form, the CDR3 reads TGCGCCAGCAGCTCGGGACTAGCGGGGGGGCGTCAGTTCTTC. It specifies CASSSGLAGGRQFF.

This sequence joins TRBV5-1 and TRBJ1-2; maybe TRBD1 (5 bases). Germline loops: CDR1 SGHRS, CDR2 YFSETQ. The CDR3 extends over 15 amino acids. Trimming stripped 0 bases from V and 3 bases from J, with 12 bases between. This CDR3 is CASSLVVGQDYGYTF. CDR3 DNA: TGCGCCAGCAGCTTGGTGGTGGGGCAGGACTATGGCTACACCTTC.

The gene calls are TRBV12-3 or TRBV12-4 and TRBJ1-6; no reliable D call. Trimming left V 1 base short and J 7 bases short, with 5 bases between. The CDR3 is made up of 13 amino acids. The chain's CDR3 is CASSLGSNSPLHF. The CDR3 DNA sequence: TGTGCCAGCAGTTTAGGTTCAAATTCACCCCTCCACTTT.

This rearrangement joins TRBV5-6 to TRBJ2-1; 10 nucleotides agree with TRBD2. This CDR3 region has 17 residues. With 0 bases clipped from V and 3 bases from J, the junction kept 6 bases outside the gene matches. The germline V gene encodes CDR1 SGHDT and CDR2 YYEEEE. CDR3 region: CASSLGGTSGVYNEQFF. The CDR3 bases are TGTGCCAGCAGCTTGGGGGGTACTAGCGGGGTCTACAATGAGCAGTTCTTC.

V is TRBV6-1 and J is TRBJ2-1; 8 bases map to TRBD2. CDR1 is MNHNS, CDR2 SASEGT, per germline. V shed 0 bases, J shed 9 bases, and the junction held 4 bases outside the gene matches. The CDR3 has 14 residues. The CDR3 here is CASSEALRGGEQFF. The CDR3 bases are TGTGCCAGCAGTGAAGCGCTTCGGGGGGGTGAGCAGTTCTTC.